The text below deals with one T cell receptor (beta chain). What antigen it recognizes has not been identified. Nothing much larger sits one base from this clone, and base qualities are not available. The collaborating institutions used their own protocols to collect whole blood in K2EDTA tubes. For TCRbeta analysis, collaborators shipped samples as frozen whole blood, isolated PBMCs, or DNA extracted from either of those sample types. The sample comes from a study of blood T cell repertoires in COVID-19 (dated by TCRdb to 2020 to 2021). General notes on the study: The collaborator samples originated in the United States, Italy and Spain and spanned the acute and convalescent phases of COVID-19. The prospective study material was composed of cDNA or gDNA derived from T cells, B-cell-depleted T cells, or PBMCs. Deeply sampled blood TCRbeta repertoires from subjects exposed to, actively infected with, or recovered from COVID-19 were included in the dataset. The repertoires were released in a freely available public database meant as a resource for research on the immune response to SARS-CoV-2. The samples were drawn from two sources: the first 160 participants of the ongoing ImmuneRACE study, and 950 to 1,500 subjects contributed by 6 global collaborators. Nearly every sample came with metadata listing a de-identified subject ID, COVID-19 status, age in years and sex. HLA class I and class II types, where available, came from metadata supplied by the sample provider rather than from assay-based typing. Study-level results and caveats: Clinical and demographic metadata were provided uncurated, with the amount varying by source and participant.

The immunoSEQ Assay, a bias-controlled multiplex PCR, was used to amplify TCRbeta CDR3 regions from genomic DNA. Regarding the original processing steps: The number of nucleated cells in each sample was estimated from the amplification of reference gene primers within the assay. To quantify the absolute abundance of each unique TCRbeta CDR3 rearrangement, sequence reads were collapsed and filtered. For each sample, productive Simpson clonality was calculated by taking the square root of Simpson's diversity index across productive rearrangements. This immuneACCESS table, as held by TCRdb, lists in-frame sequences with V and J called but not all clones. Of the missing ones, under half trace to an unresolved V gene in checked studies; the others have no known cause. The DNA was the basis for D and trimming; V, J and clone size are from that table. This sample has 200,000 to 250,000 clones in its table, and approximately 91% of those were observed once. The ten largest clones capture about 4.8% of the sample.

Ends trimmed: V by 4 bases, J by 6 bases; bases unmatched to a gene: 13. The germline V gene provides CDR1 KGHSH and CDR2 LQKENI. The CDR3 spans 17 residues, from the cysteine through the phenylalanine. Just CDR3 DNA is preserved here, 51 bases in frame from base 1. Sample: peripheral blood. The receptor chain draws on TRBV18 and TRBJ2-3; 10 central nucleotides agree with TRBD1. The source is a woman aged 35 to 49 with acute or convalescent COVID-19. The CDR3 loop reads CASSLYLGQGSSDTQYF. The DNA sequence is given as TGTGCCAGCTCACTCTATTTGGGACAGGGGTCTTCTGATACGCAGTATTTT.